This T cell receptor beta chain was sequenced for a study of regulatory T cells in long-lasting Graves disease. Study-wide results and caveats: The TCR repertoire of persistent Graves' patients was less diverse than that of newly diagnosed ones.

Building of the TCR beta libraries involved iRepertoire HTBI primers and Arm-PCR of CDR3 regions. TCRdb used MiXCR to reprocess the multiplex PCR reads, holding one entry per CDR3 protein. The sample carries about half a million distinct CDR3 sequences, 9.5% to 15% recorded once. Germline V gives CDR1 SGDLS, CDR2 YYNGEE. The V end lost 0 bases, the J end lost 4 bases, and 13 bases lay between the germline ends. The length of the CDR3 is 15 residues. A few counts support this clonotype. As yet, its antigen is unknown. Time point in this sample: newly diagnosed GD, antithyroid drugs for less than 3 months. The TCR library was made from RNA extracted from PBMCs. From an endocrinology department in Xi'an, China, came the patients. The sample was also linked to a second study, of T cells in Graves' hyperthyroidism and ophthalmopathy. From that second work: Newly diagnosed hyperthyroidism patients aged 18 to 65 years had disease lasting under 2 months. The model identified upcoming ophthalmopathy a median approximately six months ahead of onset.

The receptor comes from a woman aged 25 to 39 with Graves disease. The starting material was peripheral blood mononuclear cells (PBMCs), obtained at new diagnosis, from a patient treated with antithyroid drugs. The V call is TRBV9, the J call TRBJ1-1, with D possibly matching TRBD1 (6 bases). CDR3 loop: CASSVGGRGATEAFF. The CDR3, as DNA: TGTGCCAGCAGCGTAGGTGGCAGGGGCGCCACTGAAGCTTTCTTT.